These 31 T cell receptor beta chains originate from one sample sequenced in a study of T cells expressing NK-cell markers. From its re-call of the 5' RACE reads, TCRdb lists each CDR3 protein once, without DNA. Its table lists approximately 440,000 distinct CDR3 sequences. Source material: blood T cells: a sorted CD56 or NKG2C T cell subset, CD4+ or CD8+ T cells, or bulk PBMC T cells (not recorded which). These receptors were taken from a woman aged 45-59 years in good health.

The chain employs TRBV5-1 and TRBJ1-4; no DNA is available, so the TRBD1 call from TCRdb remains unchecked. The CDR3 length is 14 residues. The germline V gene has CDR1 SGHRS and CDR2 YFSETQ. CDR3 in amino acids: CASSAGQGLEKLFF.

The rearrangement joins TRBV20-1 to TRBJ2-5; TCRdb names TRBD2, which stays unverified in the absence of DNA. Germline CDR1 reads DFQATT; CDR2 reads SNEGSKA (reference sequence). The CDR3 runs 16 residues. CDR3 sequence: CSALRLSGRAGETQYF.

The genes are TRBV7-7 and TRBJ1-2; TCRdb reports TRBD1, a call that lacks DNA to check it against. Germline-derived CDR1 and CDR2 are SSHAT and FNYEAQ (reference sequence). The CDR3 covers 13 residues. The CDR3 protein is CASSVDSKIGYTF.

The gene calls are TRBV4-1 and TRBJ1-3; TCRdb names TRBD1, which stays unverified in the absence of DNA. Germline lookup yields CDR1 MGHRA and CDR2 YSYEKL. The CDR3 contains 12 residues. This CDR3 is CASRGGQNTIYF.

This CDR3 reads CASRHPYGYTF. This chain connects TRBV6-2 or TRBV6-3 to TRBJ1-2. The CDR3 totals 11 residues. Per germline, CDR1 MNHEY and CDR2 SVGEGT.

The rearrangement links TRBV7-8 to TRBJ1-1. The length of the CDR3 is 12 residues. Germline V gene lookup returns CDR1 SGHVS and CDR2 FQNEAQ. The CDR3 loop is CASSRAYTEAFF.

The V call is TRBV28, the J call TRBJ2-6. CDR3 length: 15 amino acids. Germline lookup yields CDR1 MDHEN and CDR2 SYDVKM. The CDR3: CASSVGISGANVLTF.

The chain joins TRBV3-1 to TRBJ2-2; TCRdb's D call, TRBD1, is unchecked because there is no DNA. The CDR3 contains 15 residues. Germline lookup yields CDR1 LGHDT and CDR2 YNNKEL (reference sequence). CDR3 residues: CASSQDPGGTGELFF.

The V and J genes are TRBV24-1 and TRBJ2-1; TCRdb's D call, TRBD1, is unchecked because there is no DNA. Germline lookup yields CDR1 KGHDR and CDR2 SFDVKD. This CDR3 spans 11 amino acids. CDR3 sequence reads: CATSRVNEQFF.

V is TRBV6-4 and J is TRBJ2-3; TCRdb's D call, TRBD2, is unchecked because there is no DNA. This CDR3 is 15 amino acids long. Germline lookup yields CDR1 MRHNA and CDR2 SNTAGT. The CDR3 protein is CASSTLAGATDTQYF.

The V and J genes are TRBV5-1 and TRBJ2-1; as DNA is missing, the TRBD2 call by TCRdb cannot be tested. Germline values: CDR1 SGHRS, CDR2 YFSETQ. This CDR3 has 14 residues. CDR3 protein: CASSFSGSSYEQFF.

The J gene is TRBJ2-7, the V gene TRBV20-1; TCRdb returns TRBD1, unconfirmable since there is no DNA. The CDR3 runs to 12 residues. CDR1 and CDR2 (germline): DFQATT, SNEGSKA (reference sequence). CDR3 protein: CSALPAPYEQYF.

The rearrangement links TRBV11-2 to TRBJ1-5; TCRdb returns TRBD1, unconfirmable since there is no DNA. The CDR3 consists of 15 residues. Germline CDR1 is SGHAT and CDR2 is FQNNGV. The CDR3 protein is CASSLGGVINQPQHF. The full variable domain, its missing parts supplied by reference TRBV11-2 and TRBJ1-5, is EAGVAQSPRYKIIEKRQSVAFWCNPISGHATLYWYQQILGQGPKLLIQFQNNGVVDDSQLPKDRFSAERLKGVDSTLKIQPAKLEDSAVYLCASSLGGVINQPQHFGDGTRLSIL.

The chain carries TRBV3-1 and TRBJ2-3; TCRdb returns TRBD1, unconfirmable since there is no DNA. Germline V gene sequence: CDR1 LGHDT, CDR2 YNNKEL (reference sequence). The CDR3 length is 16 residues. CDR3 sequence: CASSHRDTWGTDTQYF.

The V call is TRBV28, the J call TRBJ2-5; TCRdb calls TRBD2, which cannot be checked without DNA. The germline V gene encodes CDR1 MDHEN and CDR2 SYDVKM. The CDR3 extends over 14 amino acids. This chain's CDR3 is CASRRGRARETQYF.

CDR3 protein: CASSYWAGQVYTGELFF. This chain joins TRBV6-5 and TRBJ2-2; the D call from TCRdb, TRBD1, cannot be confirmed without DNA. Germline assignment: CDR1 MNHEY and CDR2 SVGAGI. The CDR3 has 17 residues.

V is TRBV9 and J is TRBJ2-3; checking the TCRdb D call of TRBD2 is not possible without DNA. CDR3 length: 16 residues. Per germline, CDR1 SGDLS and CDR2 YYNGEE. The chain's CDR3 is CASSTHTSGKADTQYF.

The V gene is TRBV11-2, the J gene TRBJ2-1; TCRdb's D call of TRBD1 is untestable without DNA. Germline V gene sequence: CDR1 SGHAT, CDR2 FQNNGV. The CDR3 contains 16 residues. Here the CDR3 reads CASSPGAGGAYNEQFF. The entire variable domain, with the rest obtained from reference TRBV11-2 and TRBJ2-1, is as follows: EAGVAQSPRYKIIEKRQSVAFWCNPISGHATLYWYQQILGQGPKLLIQFQNNGVVDDSQLPKDRFSAERLKGVDSTLKIQPAKLEDSAVYLCASSPGAGGAYNEQFFGPGTRLTVL.

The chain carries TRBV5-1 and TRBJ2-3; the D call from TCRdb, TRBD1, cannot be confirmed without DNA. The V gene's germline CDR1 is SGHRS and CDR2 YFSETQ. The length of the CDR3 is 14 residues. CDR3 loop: CASSSGTITDTQYF.

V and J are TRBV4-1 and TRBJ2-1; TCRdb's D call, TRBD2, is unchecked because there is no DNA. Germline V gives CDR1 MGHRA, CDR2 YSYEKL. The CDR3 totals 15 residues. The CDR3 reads CASSHPGTSGSDSIF.

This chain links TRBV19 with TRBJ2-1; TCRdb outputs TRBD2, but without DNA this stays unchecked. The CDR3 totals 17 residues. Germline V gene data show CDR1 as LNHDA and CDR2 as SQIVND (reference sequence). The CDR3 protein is CASSPGTSGRIIDEQFF.

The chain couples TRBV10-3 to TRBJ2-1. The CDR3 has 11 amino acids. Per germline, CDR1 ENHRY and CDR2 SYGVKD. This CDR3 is CAISVVNEQFF.

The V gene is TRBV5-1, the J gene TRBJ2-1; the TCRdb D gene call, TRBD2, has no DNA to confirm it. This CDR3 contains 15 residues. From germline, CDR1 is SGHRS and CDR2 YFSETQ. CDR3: CASSYSGSYYNEQFF.

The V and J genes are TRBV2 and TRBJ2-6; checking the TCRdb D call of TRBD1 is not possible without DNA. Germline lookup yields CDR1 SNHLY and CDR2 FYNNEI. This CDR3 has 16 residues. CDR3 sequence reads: CASTKDRPSWANVLTF.

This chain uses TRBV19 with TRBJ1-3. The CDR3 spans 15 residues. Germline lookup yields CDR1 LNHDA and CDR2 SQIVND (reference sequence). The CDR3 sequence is CASSIPNIFGNTIYF.

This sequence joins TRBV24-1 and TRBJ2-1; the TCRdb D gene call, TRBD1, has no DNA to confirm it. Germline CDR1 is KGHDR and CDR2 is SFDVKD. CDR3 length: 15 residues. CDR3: CATQRGGHQYNEQFF.

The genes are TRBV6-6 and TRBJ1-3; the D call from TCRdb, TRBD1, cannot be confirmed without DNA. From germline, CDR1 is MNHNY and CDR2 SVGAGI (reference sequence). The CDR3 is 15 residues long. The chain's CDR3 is CASTQPGQGRNTIYF.

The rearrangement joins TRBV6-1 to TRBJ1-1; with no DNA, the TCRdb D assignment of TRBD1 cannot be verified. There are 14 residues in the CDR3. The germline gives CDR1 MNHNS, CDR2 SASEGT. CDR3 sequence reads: CASSVGQENTEAFF.

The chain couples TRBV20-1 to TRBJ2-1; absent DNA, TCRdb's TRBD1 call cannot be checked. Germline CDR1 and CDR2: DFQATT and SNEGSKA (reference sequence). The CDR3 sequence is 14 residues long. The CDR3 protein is CSAPDRGRLGEQFF.

The chain's CDR3 is CAISSPRQGGDTQYF. The chain uses TRBV10-3 and TRBJ2-3; TCRdb calls TRBD1, which cannot be checked without DNA. The V gene's germline CDR1 is ENHRY and CDR2 SYGVKD. The CDR3 contains 15 residues.

The CDR3 spells CASSEGSLSYNEQFF. The chain employs TRBV6-1 and TRBJ2-1. The CDR3 has 15 residues. The V gene's germline CDR1 is MNHNS and CDR2 SASEGT.